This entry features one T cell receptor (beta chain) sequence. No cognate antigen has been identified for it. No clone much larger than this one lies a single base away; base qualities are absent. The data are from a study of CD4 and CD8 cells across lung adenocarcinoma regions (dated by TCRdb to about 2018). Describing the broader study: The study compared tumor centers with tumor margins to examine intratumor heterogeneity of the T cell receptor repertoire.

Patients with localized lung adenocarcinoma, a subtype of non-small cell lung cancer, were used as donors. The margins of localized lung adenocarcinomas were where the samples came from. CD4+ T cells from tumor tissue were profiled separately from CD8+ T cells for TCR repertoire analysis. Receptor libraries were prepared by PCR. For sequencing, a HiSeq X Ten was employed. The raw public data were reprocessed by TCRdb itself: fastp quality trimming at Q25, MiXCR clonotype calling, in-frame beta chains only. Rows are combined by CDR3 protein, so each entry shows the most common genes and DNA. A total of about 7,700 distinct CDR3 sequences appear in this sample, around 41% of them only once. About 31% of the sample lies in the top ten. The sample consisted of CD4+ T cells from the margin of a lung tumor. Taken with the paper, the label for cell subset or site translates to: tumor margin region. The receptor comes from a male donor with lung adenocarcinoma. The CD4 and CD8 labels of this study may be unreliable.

The nucleotide sequence is given as TGTGCCACCAGCAGAGAAGGCGGGGCTTTGAACACTGAAGCTTTCTTT. Its protein reads: CATSREGGALNTEAFF. This chain joins TRBV15 to TRBJ1-1; TRBD1 is a possible D gene, resting on 5 matching bases. Trimming costs V 0 bases and J 0 bases, and their ends lie 11 bases apart. CDR1 and CDR2 (LNHNV, YYDKDF) derive from the germline V gene (reference sequence). Including the terminal cysteine and phenylalanine, the CDR3 comprises 16 residues. The kept DNA is CDR3 alone, 48 bases in frame from the first base.